The rows below give T cell receptor beta chains drawn from one sample of a study of blood T cell repertoires in COVID-19. The protocol was immunoSEQ multiplex PCR, while the TCRdb copy is restricted to in-frame clones and leaves out a portion. The sample lists roughly 150,000 clones; approximately 90% were seen once. Material: peripheral blood. The origin of the receptors is a woman aged 80 or over with acute or convalescent COVID-19. CDR3s include the opening cysteine and the closing phenylalanine or tryptophan. D genes are given only for firm matches. Only some rows state a clone size, as once, few, many or a class for expanded clones.

clone size	D gene	V gene	J gene	CDR3 protein	CDR3 DNA
-	TRBD1	TRBV5-4	TRBJ1-2	CASSPLGTGVDYGYTF	TGTGCCAGCAGCCCGCTTGGGACAGGGGTTGACTATGGCTACACCTTC
once	TRBD2	TRBV19	TRBJ2-1	CASSIPPPGGYNEQFF	TGTGCCAGTAGTATTCCTCCCCCCGGGGGGTACAATGAGCAGTTCTTC
-	-	TRBV5-1	TRBJ1-1	CASSLAPGSDTEAFF	TGCGCCAGCAGCCTGGCGCCGGGTAGTGACACTGAAGCTTTCTTT
-	-	TRBV5-5	TRBJ2-3	CASSSVLGAPTDTQYF	TGTGCCAGCAGCTCAGTTTTGGGGGCCCCCACAGATACGCAGTATTTT
-	TRBD2	TRBV6-5	TRBJ2-5	CASSRRGGQETQYF	TGTGCCAGCAGCCGTAGGGGAGGGCAAGAGACCCAGTACTTC
-	-	TRBV9	TRBJ2-7	CASSVAQGPYEQYF	TGTGCCAGCAGCGTAGCTCAGGGGCCCTACGAGCAGTACTTC
-	-	TRBV12-3/TRBV12-4	TRBJ1-1	CASSFGEGTEAFF	TGTGCCAGCAGTTTTGGGGAGGGCACTGAAGCTTTCTTT
-	TRBD1	TRBV19	TRBJ1-5	CASSPQPRQGYQPQHF	TGTGCCAGTAGTCCCCAGCCCAGACAGGGTTATCAGCCCCAGCATTTT
-	TRBD1	TRBV18	TRBJ1-1	CASSETGKGTEAFF	TGTGCCAGCTCAGAGACAGGGAAGGGGACTGAAGCTTTCTTT
-	-	TRBV18	TRBJ2-1	CASSPNSMEGNEQFF	TGTGCCAGCTCACCCAACTCGATGGAGGGCAATGAGCAGTTCTTC
-	-	TRBV4-1	TRBJ1-1	CASSQGITEAFF	TGCGCCAGCAGCCAAGGTATCACTGAAGCTTTCTTT
-	-	TRBV7-2	TRBJ1-2	CASSPGEWHGYTF	TGTGCCAGCAGCCCAGGGGAATGGCATGGCTACACCTTC